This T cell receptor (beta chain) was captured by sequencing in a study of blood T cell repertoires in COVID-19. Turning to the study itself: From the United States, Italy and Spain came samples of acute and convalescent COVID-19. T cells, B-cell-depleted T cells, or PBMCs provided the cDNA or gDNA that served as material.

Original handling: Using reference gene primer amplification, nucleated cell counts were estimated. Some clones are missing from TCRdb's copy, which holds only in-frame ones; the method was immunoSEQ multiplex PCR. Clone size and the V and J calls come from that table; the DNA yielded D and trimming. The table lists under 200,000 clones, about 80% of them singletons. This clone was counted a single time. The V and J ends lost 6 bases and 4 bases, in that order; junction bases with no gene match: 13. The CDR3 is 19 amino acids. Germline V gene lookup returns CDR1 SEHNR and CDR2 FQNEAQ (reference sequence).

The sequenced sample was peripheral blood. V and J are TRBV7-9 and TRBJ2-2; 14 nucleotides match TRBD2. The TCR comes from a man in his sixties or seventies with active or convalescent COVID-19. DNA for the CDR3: TGTGCCAGCAGTCCTGACGAAAGACTAGCGGGAGGGCCCACCGGGGAGCTGTTTTTT. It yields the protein CASSPDERLAGGPTGELFF. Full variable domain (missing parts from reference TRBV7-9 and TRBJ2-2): DTGVSQNPRHKITKRGQNVTFRCDPISEHNRLYWYRQTLGQGPEFLTYFQNEAQLEKSRLLSDRFSAERPKGSFSTLEIQRTEQGDSAMYLCASSPDERLAGGPTGELFFGEGSRLTVL.